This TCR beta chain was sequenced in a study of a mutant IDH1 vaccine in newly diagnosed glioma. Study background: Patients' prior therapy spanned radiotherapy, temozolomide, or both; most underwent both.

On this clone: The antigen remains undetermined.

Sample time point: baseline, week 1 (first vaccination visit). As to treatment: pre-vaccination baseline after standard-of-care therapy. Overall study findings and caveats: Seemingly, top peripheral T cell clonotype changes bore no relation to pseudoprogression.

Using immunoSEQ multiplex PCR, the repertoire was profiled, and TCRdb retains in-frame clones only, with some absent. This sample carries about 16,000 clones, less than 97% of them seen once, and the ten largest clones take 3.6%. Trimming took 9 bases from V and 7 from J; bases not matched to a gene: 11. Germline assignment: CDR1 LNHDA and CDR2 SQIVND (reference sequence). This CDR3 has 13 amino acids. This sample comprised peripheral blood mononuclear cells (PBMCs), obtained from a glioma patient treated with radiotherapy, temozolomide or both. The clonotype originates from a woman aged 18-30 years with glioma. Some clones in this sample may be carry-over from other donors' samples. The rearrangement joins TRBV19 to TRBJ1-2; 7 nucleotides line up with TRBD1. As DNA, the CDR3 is TGTGCCAGCACGGGACAGCGGGGCCTTGGCTACACCTTC. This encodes CASTGQRGLGYTF.